One and the same sample provided the 5 T cell receptor beta chains below, sequenced in a study of control samples from healthy donors and cancer patients. TCRdb's copy holds only in-frame clones and misses some; the assay was immunoSEQ multiplex PCR. This table has 120,000 or so clones, roughly 87% appearing once. Sequencing input: blood. The receptors derive from a man aged 18-30 years in good health.

The chain employs TRBV12-3 or TRBV12-4 and TRBJ2-5; D ambiguous. V lost 6 bases and J lost 5, with 13 bases in between. CDR3 length: 13 residues. CDR3 amino acids: CASRKRLGETQYF. In DNA form, the CDR3 reads TGTGCCAGCAGAAAGAGACTCGGGGAGACCCAGTACTTC.

This clone was detected only once. The gene calls are TRBV7-3 and TRBJ2-3; no reliable D call. This CDR3 contains 14 residues. Trimming took off 1 base at V and 3 bases at J, with 8 bases between the two ends. CDR1 SGHTA and CDR2 FQGTGA come from the germline V gene. The CDR3 sequence is CASSLIGRTDTQYF. The CDR3 bases are TGTGCCAGCAGCTTAATAGGACGGACAGATACGCAGTATTTT.

This clone has only one observation. As DNA, the CDR3 is TGCGCCAGCAGCCCCGGGTCGGCTAACACTGAAGCTTTCTTT. It encodes CASSPGSANTEAFF. The chain combines TRBV5-1 with TRBJ1-1; D gene uncertain. CDR1 is SGHRS, CDR2 YFSETQ, per germline. The CDR3 is 14 residues long. V was shortened by 4 bases and J by 2 bases, with 12 bases between the two germline ends. Full variable domain (rest looked up from reference TRBV5-1 and TRBJ1-1): KAGVTQTPRYLIKTRGQQVTLSCSPISGHRSVSWYQQTPGQGLQFLFEYFSETQRNKGNFPGRFSGRQFSNSRSEMNVSTLELGDSALYLCASSPGSANTEAFFGQGTRLTVV.

V is TRBV7-9 and J is TRBJ2-5; D is unresolved. V was cut by 1 base and J by 0 bases, with 6 bases left in between. Germline loops: CDR1 SEHNR, CDR2 FQNEAQ (reference sequence). This CDR3 spans 14 amino acids. The CDR3 coding sequence is TGTGCCAGCAGCTTAGGGGCCAACCAAGAGACCCAGTACTTC. Encoded protein: CASSLGANQETQYF.

The CDR3 sequence is CASSFWGQTIAYEQYF. The CDR3 DNA follows: TGTGCCAGCAGTTTTTGGGGCCAGACGATCGCCTACGAGCAGTACTTC. The J gene is TRBJ2-7, the V gene TRBV28, with TRBD1 as a possible D gene (5 bases). The CDR3 has 16 amino acids. Germline-derived CDR1 and CDR2 are MDHEN and SYDVKM. V was pared by 3 bases and J by 2 bases, with 17 bases between.